This TCR beta chain was retrieved from a study of blood T cell repertoires in COVID-19. Study-wide background: In each case, the material was cDNA or gDNA derived from T cells, B-cell-depleted T cells, or PBMCs.

V dropped 5 bases and J dropped 6; count of bases not matched to a gene: 1. The CDR3 covers 11 residues. The germline V gene encodes CDR1 MDHEN and CDR2 SYDVKM. Original processing methods: Nucleated cell counts were estimated from reference gene primer amplification. The table came from immunoSEQ multiplex PCR; TCRdb's copy has only in-frame clones and leaves some out. D and trimming were read from the DNA, whereas the V and J calls and clone size are those reported in that table. The repertoire has 150,000 to 200,000 clones, around three quarters of them found once; the top ten carry about a sixth. Clinical history as reported by participants underpinned cohort assignment.

The sequencing sample was made of PBMCs or T cells enriched from blood (not recorded which). This receptor was taken from a woman between 45 and 60 years old with acute COVID-19. This chain uses TRBV28 with TRBJ2-7; 7 bases map to TRBD1. CDR3: CASSRTGEQYV. Here the CDR3 DNA reads TGTGCCAGCAGTCGGACAGGCGAGCAGTACGTC.